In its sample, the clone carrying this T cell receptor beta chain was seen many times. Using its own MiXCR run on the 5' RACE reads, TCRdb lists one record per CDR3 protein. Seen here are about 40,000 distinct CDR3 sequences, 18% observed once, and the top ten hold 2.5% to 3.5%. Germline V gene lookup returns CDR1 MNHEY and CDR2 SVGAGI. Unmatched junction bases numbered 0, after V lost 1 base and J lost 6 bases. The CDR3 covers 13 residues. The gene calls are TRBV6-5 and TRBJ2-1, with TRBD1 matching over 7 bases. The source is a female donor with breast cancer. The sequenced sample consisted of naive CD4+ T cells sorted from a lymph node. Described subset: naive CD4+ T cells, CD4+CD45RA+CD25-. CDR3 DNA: TGTGCCAGCAGTTACTACAGGGGCAATGAGCAGTTCTTC. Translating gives CASSYYRGNEQFF.